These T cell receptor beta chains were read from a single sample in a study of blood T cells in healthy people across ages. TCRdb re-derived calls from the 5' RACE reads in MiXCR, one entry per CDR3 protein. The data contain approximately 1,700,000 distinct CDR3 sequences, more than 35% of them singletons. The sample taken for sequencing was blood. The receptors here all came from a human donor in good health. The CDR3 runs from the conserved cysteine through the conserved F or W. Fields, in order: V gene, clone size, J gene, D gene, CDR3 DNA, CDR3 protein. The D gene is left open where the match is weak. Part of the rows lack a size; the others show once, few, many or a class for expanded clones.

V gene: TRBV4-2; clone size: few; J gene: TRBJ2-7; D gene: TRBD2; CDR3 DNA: TGTGCCAGCAGCCCCCGGGAGGGGTACGAGCAGTACTTC; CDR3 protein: CASSPREGYEQYF
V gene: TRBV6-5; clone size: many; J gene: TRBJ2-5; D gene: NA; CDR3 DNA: TGTGCCAGCAGTTACTCCCTCCAAGAGACCCAGTACTTC; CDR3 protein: CASSYSLQETQYF
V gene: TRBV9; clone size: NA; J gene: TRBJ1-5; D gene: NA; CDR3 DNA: TGTGCCAGCAGCGATGGAGGGGGGAGCAATCAGCCCCAGCATTTT; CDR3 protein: CASSDGGGSNQPQHF
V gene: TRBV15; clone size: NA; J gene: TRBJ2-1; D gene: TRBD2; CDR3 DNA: TGTGCCACCAGCAGAGGTTTTGCGGGGGTCCCCTCCTACGAGCAGTTCTTC; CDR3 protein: CATSRGFAGVPSYEQFF
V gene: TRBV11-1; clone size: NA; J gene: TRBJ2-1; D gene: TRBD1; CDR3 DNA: TGTGCCCGCAGCTCTCCGGGACAGGGGAATCTCGAGCAGTTCTTC; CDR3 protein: CARSSPGQGNLEQFF
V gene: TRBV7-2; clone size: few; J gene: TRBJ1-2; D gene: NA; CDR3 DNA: TGTGCCAGCAGCTCGGGACATGGGTATGGCTACACCTTC; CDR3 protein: CASSSGHGYGYTF
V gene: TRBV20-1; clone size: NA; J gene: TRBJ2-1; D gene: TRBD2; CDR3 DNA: TGCAGTGCTAGAGCTCTAGCGGATTCCTACAATGAGCAGTTCTTC; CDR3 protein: CSARALADSYNEQFF
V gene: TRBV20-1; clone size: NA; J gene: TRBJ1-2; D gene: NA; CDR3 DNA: TGCAGTAGTACGGGGGAAAACTATGGCTACACCTTC; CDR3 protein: CSSTGENYGYTF
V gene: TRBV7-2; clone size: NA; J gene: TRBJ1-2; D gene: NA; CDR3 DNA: TGTGCCAGCAGCTCCGGGGGAACGGACTATGGCTACACCTTC; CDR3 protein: CASSSGGTDYGYTF
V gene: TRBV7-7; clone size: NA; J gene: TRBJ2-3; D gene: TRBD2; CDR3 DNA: TGTGCCACCTCGCGACTAGCGGGGGATAATACGCAGTATTTT; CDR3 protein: CATSRLAGDNTQYF
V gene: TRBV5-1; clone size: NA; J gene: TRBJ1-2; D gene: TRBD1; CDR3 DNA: TGCGCCAGCAGCTTTATACAGGGGTTGGGCGGCTACACCTTC; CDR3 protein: CASSFIQGLGGYTF
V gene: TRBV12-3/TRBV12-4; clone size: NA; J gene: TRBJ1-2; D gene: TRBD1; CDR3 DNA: TGTGCCAGCAGTACGTTTGGACAGGGGCTCTATGGCTACACCTTC; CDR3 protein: CASSTFGQGLYGYTF
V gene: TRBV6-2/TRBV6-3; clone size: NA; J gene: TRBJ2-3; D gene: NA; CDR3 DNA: TGTGCCAGCAGAAAAGCGGGCGGGGGCCACCGTCTCACAGATACGCAGTATTTT; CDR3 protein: CASRKAGGGHRLTDTQYF
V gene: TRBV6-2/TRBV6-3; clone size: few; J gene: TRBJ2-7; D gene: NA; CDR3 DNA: TGTGCCAGCAGTTACCTCAGGGTTCCCTACGAGCAGTACTTC; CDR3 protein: CASSYLRVPYEQYF
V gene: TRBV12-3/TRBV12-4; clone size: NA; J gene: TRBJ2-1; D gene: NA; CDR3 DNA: TGTGCCGGCAGTTTACCGGGGGGCGAGCTTAGCAATGAGCAGTTCTTC; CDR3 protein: CAGSLPGGELSNEQFF
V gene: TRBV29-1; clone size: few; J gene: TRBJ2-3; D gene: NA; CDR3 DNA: TGCAGCGCTGCCGTCGGCCTCACAGATACGCAGTATTTT; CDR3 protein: CSAAVGLTDTQYF